This is a list of T cell receptor beta chains from one sample in a study of cytomegalovirus exposure and HLA in healthy donors. The protocol was immunoSEQ multiplex PCR, while the TCRdb copy is restricted to in-frame clones and leaves out a portion. The table has 100,000 to 150,000 clones, about 63% seen once. Sequenced: PBMCs. The receptors were sampled from a man aged 25 to 45 in good health and CMV-seropositive. Both conserved end residues are part of each CDR3. The D gene is left open where the match is weak. Clone size is shown for a subset of rows, as once, few, many or a class of expanded clone.

V	J	size	D	DNA	CDR3
TRBV27	TRBJ2-5	-	-	TGTGCCAGCAGTCCCTCACTAGTGAGACTGGTGACCCAGTACTTC	CASSPSLVRLVTQYF
TRBV11-3	TRBJ2-5	-	-	TGTGCCAGCAGCTTAACGGGGGGCGAGGGAGAGACCCAGTACTTC	CASSLTGGEGETQYF
TRBV5-4	TRBJ2-5	-	TRBD1	TGTGCCAGCAGCCAAGACACCGGGACAGGTTACTTC	CASSQDTGTGYF
TRBV5-1	TRBJ2-7	-	TRBD1	TGCGCCAGCAGCTTATATGGGACAGGGGCCTCCTACGAGCAGTACTTC	CASSLYGTGASYEQYF
TRBV11-2	TRBJ2-7	-	-	TGTGCCAGCAGCTTCGGCGGGATCTACGAGCAGTACTTC	CASSFGGIYEQYF
TRBV19	TRBJ1-1	-	-	TGTGCCAGTAGTACGTTTTTTATGACTAACACTGAAGCTTTCTTT	CASSTFFMTNTEAFF
TRBV28	TRBJ2-5	-	TRBD1	TGTGCCAGCAGTTTTCGACAGGGGAAAGAAGAGACCCAGTACTTC	CASSFRQGKEETQYF
TRBV29-1	TRBJ1-1	-	-	TGCAGCGTTCAGGTAACTGAAGCTTTCTTT	CSVQVTEAFF
TRBV5-1	TRBJ1-2	once	-	TGCGCCAGCAGCTCCGATGGGCAGTTGAACCATGGCTACACCTTC	CASSSDGQLNHGYTF
TRBV7-9	TRBJ1-2	-	-	TGTGCCAGCAGCTTAACGGCGGGGCCAGGGCCCTTTAACTATGGCTACACCTTC	CASSLTAGPGPFNYGYTF
TRBV4-3	TRBJ2-7	-	-	TGCGCCAGCAGCCGGTGGAACAGGCCCTACGAGCAGTACTTC	CASSRWNRPYEQYF
TRBV7-9	TRBJ2-7	few	-	TGTGCCAGCAGCGCGTTTGTTGAGACTAGGGACCCCGAGCAGTACTTC	CASSAFVETRDPEQYF
TRBV4-3	TRBJ1-4	few	TRBD1	TGCGCCAGCAGCCAAGTAGGACAGGGGGATGAAAAACTGTTTTTT	CASSQVGQGDEKLFF
TRBV14	TRBJ1-2	few	-	TGTGCCAGCAGTCATGACAGAAACTATGGCTACACCTTC	CASSHDRNYGYTF
TRBV11-2	TRBJ1-5	-	TRBD1	TGTGCCAGCAGCGAAGACAGGGACTATCAGCCCCAGCATTTT	CASSEDRDYQPQHF
TRBV6-5	TRBJ2-1	few	-	TGTGCCAGCACCCGTTGGCCAGGTCTTGGCAATGAGCAGTTCTTC	CASTRWPGLGNEQFF
TRBV16	TRBJ1-5	-	TRBD1	TGTGCCAGCAGCAAATCCCGGGACAGCCATCAGCCCCAGCATTTT	CASSKSRDSHQPQHF
TRBV6-5	TRBJ2-7	-	TRBD2	TGTGCCAGCAGTCCTTTAGCGGGATGGGGTGAGCAGTACTTC	CASSPLAGWGEQYF
TRBV29-1	TRBJ2-3	-	-	TGCAGCGTTGAAGATCGGGATACGCAGTATTTT	CSVEDRDTQYF
TRBV29-1	TRBJ2-7	-	TRBD1	TGCAGCGCCGGGGACAGCTCCTACGAGCAGTACTTC	CSAGDSSYEQYF
TRBV28	TRBJ2-2	-	-	TGTGCCAGCAGTTTCCCTCAGGAAACCGGGGAGCTGTTTTTT	CASSFPQETGELFF
TRBV5-4	TRBJ1-2	-	-	TGTGCCAGCAGCTTGAATGCGGGTCACTATGGCTACACCTTC	CASSLNAGHYGYTF
TRBV5-1	TRBJ2-1	once	TRBD2	TGCGCCAGCAGCATTGGGCTAGCGGGACCATACAATGAGCAGTTCTTC	CASSIGLAGPYNEQFF
TRBV27	TRBJ1-5	-	-	TGTGCCAGCAGTTTATCGTCATCGGGGGGCCATCAGCCCCAGCATTTT	CASSLSSSGGHQPQHF
TRBV7-9	TRBJ2-2	few	-	TGTGCCAGCAGCCTAAGCCCACAGGGCGACACCGGGGAGCTGTTTTTT	CASSLSPQGDTGELFF
TRBV6-1	TRBJ1-5	many	TRBD1	TGTGCCAGCAGTGAAGGACAGGGTGGGGGTCAGCCCCAGCATTTT	CASSEGQGGGQPQHF
TRBV9	TRBJ2-2	-	TRBD1	TGTGCCAGCAGCGTATCCGGGACAGGGGGTGTGGGGAACACCGGGGAGCTGTTTTTT	CASSVSGTGGVGNTGELFF
TRBV2	TRBJ2-3	-	-	TGTGCCAGCTCGGTGGACACCGGTAGCACAGATACGCAGTATTTT	CASSVDTGSTDTQYF
TRBV5-1	TRBJ2-7	-	-	TGCGCCAGCAGCTCCGCCTTACAGGGCAGGTCCTACGAGCAGTACTTC	CASSSALQGRSYEQYF
TRBV28	TRBJ1-5	few	TRBD1	TGTGCCAGCAGGGGACAGAGCAATCAGCCCCAGCATTTT	CASRGQSNQPQHF
TRBV6-5	TRBJ1-1	-	-	TGTGCCAGCAGTGTCGGACAGTATTCTCCAGCTTTCTTT	CASSVGQYSPAFF
TRBV15	TRBJ1-5	-	-	TGTGCCACCCGGGGACAGCCCCAGCATTTT	CATRGQPQHF
TRBV11-3	TRBJ2-1	-	TRBD2	TGTGCCAGCAGCCCACCCCCCTCCGGGACTAGCGACCTATTCTACAATGAGCAGTTCTTC	CASSPPPSGTSDLFYNEQFF
TRBV7-6	TRBJ2-7	few	TRBD2	TGTGCCAGCAGCTTTCACGGGGGGCGGGTACAGGGACTAGCGGGAGTCCACATATACTTC	CASSFHGGRVQGLAGVHIYF
TRBV5-1	TRBJ2-5	-	-	TGCGCCAGCAGCTCCCAAGGGGGGGCGGGGAGGGAGACCCAGTACTTC	CASSSQGGAGRETQYF
TRBV29-1	TRBJ2-7	-	TRBD1	TGCAGCGTATCCAGGACAGGGGACGAGCAGTACTTC	CSVSRTGDEQYF
TRBV6-6	TRBJ1-1	-	-	TGTGCCAGCAGTCAGGGGACCCTCGGCAAGTCCCTTGAAGCTTTCTTT	CASSQGTLGKSLEAFF
TRBV5-1	TRBJ2-2	-	-	TGCGCCAGCAGCTTTGGGGACATATCTACCGGGGAGCTGTTTTTT	CASSFGDISTGELFF
TRBV28	TRBJ2-1	-	-	TGTGCCAGCAGTTTAGTCGGAGACAGCTCCTACAATGAGCAGTTCTTC	CASSLVGDSSYNEQFF
TRBV2	TRBJ1-2	once	TRBD1	TGTGCCAGCCGACAGGGTACTGACTATGGCTACACCTTC	CASRQGTDYGYTF
TRBV5-4	TRBJ1-5	-	-	TGTGCCAGCAGCTTTGGAGGGGCCGAGGCGATTCAGCCCCAGCATTTT	CASSFGGAEAIQPQHF
TRBV25-1	TRBJ2-5	-	TRBD2	TGTGCCAGCAGTTCGATAATAGCGGGAGGGCCCCAAGAGACCCAGTACTTC	CASSSIIAGGPQETQYF
TRBV11-3	TRBJ2-7	-	TRBD1	TGTGCCAGCAGTGCCTCGACAGGGGGCTCGGGGGAGCAGTACTTC	CASSASTGGSGEQYF
TRBV6-5	TRBJ2-1	-	-	TGTGCCAGCAGGACCGACTTTTACAATGAGCAGTTCTTC	CASRTDFYNEQFF
TRBV19	TRBJ1-5	-	-	TGTGCCAGTAGTACTACACGGACAGCAGTAAGCAATCAGCCCCAGCATTTT	CASSTTRTAVSNQPQHF
TRBV11-3	TRBJ2-2	-	TRBD2	TGTGCCAGCACCCTTAGCGGGGCGAACACCGGGGAGCTGTTTTTT	CASTLSGANTGELFF
TRBV19	TRBJ2-2	-	-	TGTGCCAGTAGTATCACTGATCGGCTGTTTTTT	CASSITDRLFF
TRBV28	TRBJ2-7	-	TRBD2	TGTGCCAGCAGTTGGGGAGCGGGAGGGTACGAGCAGTACTTC	CASSWGAGGYEQYF
TRBV20-1	TRBJ1-2	few	-	TGCAGTGGCCAGGATAACTATGGCTACACCTTC	CSGQDNYGYTF
TRBV6-4	TRBJ2-5	few	TRBD2	TGTGCCAGCAGCCGACTAGCGGGAGGGCCAGAGACCCAGTACTTC	CASSRLAGGPETQYF
TRBV29-1	TRBJ2-5	-	-	TGCAGCGTTGCATTAGTACAAGAGACCCAGTACTTC	CSVALVQETQYF
TRBV6-5	TRBJ1-2	-	-	TGTGCCATCCACCGGGGGGCTAACTATGGCTACACCTTC	CAIHRGANYGYTF